The clone carrying this TCR beta chain was recorded a few times. Its antigen is still unknown. Researchers report isolating at least 6.5 million PBMCs per sample. A second 7 to 11 cycle PCR used barcoded and J-beta primers. All cDNA molecules were each tagged by a template-switch adaptor with 12 random nucleotides. In TCRdb, the 5' RACE reads were re-called with MiXCR into one record per CDR3 protein. The sample includes 1,500,000 or so distinct CDR3 sequences, roughly 43% of them seen just once. Germline loops: CDR1 LGHNA, CDR2 YSLEER. CDR3 length equals 13 residues. This entry comes from a study of blood T cells in healthy people across ages. Findings and caveats of the study: The authors considered diversity estimates from one million T cells to be underestimates.

The sequenced sample consisted of blood. The genes are TRBV4-3 and TRBJ2-5; D may correspond to TRBD1 or TRBD2 (6 bases each). The last part of the DNA fits TRBJ2-7 better; the J call may be wrong. This TCR derives from a woman younger than 35 in good health. The CDR3 DNA is TGCGCCAGCAGCCAAGATTGGGGGGCCGAGCAGTACTTC. Its translation: CASSQDWGAEQYF.